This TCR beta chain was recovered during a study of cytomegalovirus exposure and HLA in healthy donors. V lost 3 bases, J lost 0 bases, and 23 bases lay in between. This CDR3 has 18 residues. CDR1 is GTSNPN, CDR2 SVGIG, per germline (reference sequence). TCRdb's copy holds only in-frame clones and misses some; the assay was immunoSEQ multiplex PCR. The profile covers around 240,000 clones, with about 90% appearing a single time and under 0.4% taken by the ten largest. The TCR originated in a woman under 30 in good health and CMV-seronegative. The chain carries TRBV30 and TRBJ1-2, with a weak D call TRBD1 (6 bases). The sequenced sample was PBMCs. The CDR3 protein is CAWRIVGANRATNYGYTF. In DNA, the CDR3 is TGTGCCTGGAGGATCGTAGGTGCAAACAGGGCCACTAACTATGGCTACACCTTC. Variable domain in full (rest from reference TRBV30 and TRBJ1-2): SQTIHQWPATLVQPVGSPLSLECTVEGTSNPNLYWYRQAAGRGLQLLFYSVGIGQISSEVPQNLSASRPQDRQFILSSKKLLLSDSGFYLCAWRIVGANRATNYGYTFGSGTRLTVV.